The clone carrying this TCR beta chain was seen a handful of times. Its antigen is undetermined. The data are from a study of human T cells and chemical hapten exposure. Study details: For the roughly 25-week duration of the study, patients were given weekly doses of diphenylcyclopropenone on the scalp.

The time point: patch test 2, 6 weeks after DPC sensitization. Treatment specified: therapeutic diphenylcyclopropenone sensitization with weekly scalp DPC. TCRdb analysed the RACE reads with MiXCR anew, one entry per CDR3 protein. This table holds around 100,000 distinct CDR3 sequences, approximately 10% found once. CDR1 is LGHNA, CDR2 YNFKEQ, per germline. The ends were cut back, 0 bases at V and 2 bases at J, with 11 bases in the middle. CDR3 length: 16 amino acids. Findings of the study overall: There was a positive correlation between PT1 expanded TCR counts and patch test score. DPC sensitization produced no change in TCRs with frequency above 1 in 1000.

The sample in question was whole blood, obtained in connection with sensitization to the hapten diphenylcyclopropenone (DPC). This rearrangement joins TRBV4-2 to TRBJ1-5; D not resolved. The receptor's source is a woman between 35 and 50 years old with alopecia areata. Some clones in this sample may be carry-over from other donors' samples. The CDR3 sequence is CASSQERVYGNQPQHF. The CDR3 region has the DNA TGTGCCAGCAGCCAAGAGCGAGTCTATGGCAATCAGCCCCAGCATTTT.